This TCR beta chain originates from a study of shared clonotypes between healthy human individuals (dated by TCRdb to 2020 to 2022). For the wider study: A couple of women and a few men aged 18 to 49 years were included in the cohort. The study deeply sequenced blood TCR repertoires of five healthy adults to estimate repertoire size and the extent of clonotype sharing between individuals. Libraries were prepared and TCR repertoires were sequenced by different laboratories using diverse techniques, in order to increase sequencing depth and limit assay-specific biases. Each donor's leukapheresis produced roughly between roughly 0.94 and 9.5 billion PBMCs. General study outcomes and caveats: Only blood was sampled, and tissue TCR repertoires likely differ from those in blood. The genetic and exposure-history diversity represented was limited by the small number of donors. Based on pairwise subsampling, the degree of clonotype sharing among donors was expected to be affected by sequencing depth.

TCR CDR3 regions were amplified from genomic DNA by multiplex PCR using the deep immunoSEQ assay. Genomic DNA extracted from each cell subset was distributed evenly over all wells of several immunoSEQ 96-well plates, and each plate served as one replicate. Each replicate PCR for unsorted PBMC received 250 to 300 ng genomic DNA, equal to tens of thousands of T cell genomes. Genomic DNA from unsorted PBMC was sequenced over ten immunoSEQ deep assay plates. Purified libraries were measured with a Qubit 3.0 fluorometer, size-checked on a Bioanalyzer 2100, and measured again with the KAPA Library Quantification kit. Each immunoSEQ 96-well plate was sequenced on its own single-read 150-cycle Illumina NextSeq 550 flow cell. Turning to the authors' computational methods: Because the immunoSEQ output held only junctional sequences and lacked quality scores, the filtering could not match the filtering applied to full-length reads. To assign V/J genes and CDR3, sequences were annotated using PyIR, a Python wrapper for IgBLAST v1.9, with IMGT germline references. Any read was removed if the V/J assignment was weak (E-value above 1e-6), the CDR3 was missing, or the read contained stop codons, out-of-frame junctions, or ambiguous translated residues. A V3J clonotype was defined by an identical inferred V gene, J gene, and CDR3 amino acid sequence. To compute the percentage overlap between repertoires, the number of shared unique clonotypes was divided by the size of the smaller repertoire. Three approaches were used to assess repertoire richness: RTK rarefaction, the Chao1 estimator, and Recon v2.1 estimates of unobserved clonotypes. TCRdb took over this immuneACCESS table, retaining in-frame rearrangements with V and J assigned. Such tables are incomplete; in checked studies, under half of the missing clones stem from an unresolved V gene, and the remainder is unexplained. V and J calls and clone size are those listed in that table; D and trimming were worked out from the DNA. The sample table holds fewer than 600,000 clones, of which 70% to 80% were seen once. The top ten clones comprise around 12% of the sample.

In regard to this clone: Its antigen remains unidentified. This may be a read error, as it is one base from a much larger clone.

The donors were healthy, HIV-negative adults with no recently reported acute infections or vaccinations. Every donor was a Caucasian adult living in Nashville, Tennessee, USA. In the unsorted samples, roughly 90 million PBMCs were counted, and genomic DNA was extracted using the QIAamp DNA Blood Mini kit. Blood was obtained by leukapheresis, after which PBMCs were separated by Ficoll-Histopaque density gradient centrifugation and cryopreserved in liquid nitrogen vapor phase. V sheds 8 bases and J sheds 0 bases, leaving 10 bases between their ends. Taken from the germline V gene, the CDR1 and CDR2 loops are MDHEN and SYDVKM. Reading from cysteine to phenylalanine, the CDR3 counts 13 amino acids. Only CDR3 DNA is held: 39 bases, read in frame from base 1.

The sequenced sample was PBMCs. This chain is built from TRBV28 and TRBJ1-2, with the D gene too uncertain to name. This receptor was identified in a woman aged 40 to 50 in good health. Some clones in this sample may be carry-over from other donors' samples. The CDR3 region has the sequence CASGESSNYGYTF. The sequenced DNA is TGTGCCAGCGGGGAGTCCTCTAACTATGGCTACACCTTC.